The 26 T cell receptor beta chains below come from one sample, sequenced in a study of low-dose radiotherapy and immunotherapy resistance in tumors. cDNA synthesis used a TRAV/TRBV-specific primer set for both chains. It was with a constant-region primer and a V-primer adapter that TCRs were amplified over approximately 20 PCR cycles. MiXCR, applied by TCRdb to the reads, yields one record per CDR3 protein. The data show about 82,000 distinct CDR3 sequences, 15% to 20% seen once. Time point meaning: before trial treatment. The sample in question was PBMCs, obtained before treatment. Source of these receptors: a male donor with prostate cancer.

Details on this clonotype: A far more abundant clone sits one base away, making this likely a read error. The V gene is TRBV29-1, the J gene TRBJ2-1, with D possibly TRBD1 on 6 matching bases. The DNA matches TRBJ2-7 better at its end, which makes the J call doubtful. Germline values: CDR1 SQVTM, CDR2 ANQGSEA. This CDR3 has 13 residues. CDR3 region: CNVEWGPAYEQYF. The CDR3 DNA reads as TGCAACGTTGAATGGGGGCCCGCCTACGAGCAGTACTTC.

This clonotype was seen repeatedly, ten times or more. This rearrangement joins TRBV27 to TRBJ1-4, with unresolved D. The CDR3 runs 14 residues. V shed 0 bases and J shed 8 bases, with 10 bases lying between them. The germline gives CDR1 MNHEY, CDR2 SMNVEV (reference sequence). The DNA for the CDR3 is TGTGCCAGCAGTTTATCCAGGTCGTTGGAAAAACTGTTTTTT. It encodes CASSLSRSLEKLFF.

This clonotype occurred many times. This sequence joins TRBV6-2 or TRBV6-3 and TRBJ2-5; 11 positions agree with TRBD1. The junction had 14 bases not matched to a gene; V was cut back by 5 bases and J by 6 bases. This CDR3 region has 17 residues. CDR1 is MNHEY, CDR2 SVGEGT, per germline. CDR3 region: CASSEHKTGTGGQTQYF. The DNA for the CDR3 is TGTGCCAGCAGTGAACATAAGACCGGGACAGGGGGACAGACCCAGTACTTC.

This clonotype was observed many times. The chain is built from TRBV7-3 and TRBJ2-2, with 8 bases matching TRBD1. In germline, CDR1 is SGHTA, CDR2 FQGTGA. V lost 6 bases to trimming and J lost 4 bases; unmatched junction nucleotides: 4. This CDR3 contains 14 residues. CDR3 nucleotides: TGTGCCAGCAGTAAGGACAGGGTCACCGGGGAGCTGTTTTTT. This translates into CASSKDRVTGELFF.

The J gene is TRBJ2-6, the V gene TRBV5-1; possibly TRBD1 for D (6 bases). Between the trimmed V and J ends, which lost 7 bases and 0 bases, there was a span of 17 bases. The CDR3 consists of 17 residues. The germline V gene encodes CDR1 SGHRS and CDR2 YFSETQ. CDR3 amino acids: CASATGSAHSGANVLTF. CDR3 coding DNA: TGCGCCAGCGCGACAGGCTCGGCGCACTCTGGGGCCAACGTCCTGACTTTC.

This chain uses TRBV5-6 with TRBJ2-3; 10 nucleotides line up with TRBD1. The junction had 7 bases not matched to a gene; V was cut back by 3 bases and J by 0 bases. The CDR3 has 17 amino acids. Per the germline V gene, CDR1 is SGHDT and CDR2 is YYEEEE. The CDR3 coding sequence is TGTGCCAGCAGCTGGGACAGGGGAGGAACTAGCACAGATACGCAGTATTTT. Residues: CASSWDRGGTSTDTQYF. The full variable domain, rest sourced from reference TRBV5-6 and TRBJ2-3, is DAGVTQSPTHLIKTRGQQVTLRCSPKSGHDTVSWYQQALGQGPQFIFQYYEEEERQRGNFPDRFSGHQFPNYSSELNVNALLLGDSALYLCASSWDRGGTSTDTQYFGPGTRLTVL.

This clonotype has just one count. This sequence joins TRBV12-3 or TRBV12-4 and TRBJ2-3; D not resolved. This CDR3 comprises 15 residues. V was clipped by 4 bases and J by 0 bases, with 11 bases between them. DNA for the CDR3: TGTGCCAGCAGTTATTCGGGCGGAAGCACAGATACGCAGTATTTT. This sequence encodes CASSYSGGSTDTQYF.

In its sample, this clonotype was seen many times. The CDR3 DNA is TGCAGCGTTGATGGCGGGGGCAATCAGCCCCAGCATTTT. Amino acids: CSVDGGGNQPQHF. The chain uses TRBV29-1 and TRBJ1-5; no clear D. The CDR3 spans 13 residues. Trimming removed 3 bases from V and 2 bases from J, with 8 bases in between. Germline CDR1 SQVTM, CDR2 ANQGSEA.

This clonotype showed up just a few times. The J gene is TRBJ2-1, the V gene TRBV14; TRBD2 aligns across 7 bases. Germline V gene lookup returns CDR1 SGHDN and CDR2 FVKESK. The CDR3 is 17 residues long. The trim removed 1 base at V and 4 bases at J, leaving 10 bases unmatched. The CDR3 sequence: CASSQGVGGSTYNEQFF. CDR3 in DNA: TGTGCCAGCAGCCAAGGTGTCGGGGGGTCTACATACAATGAGCAGTTCTTC.

This clonotype was seen ten or more times. The CDR3 DNA sequence: TGTGCCAGCAGCTTAGATTCGGCAGGGGGTTACGAGCAGTACTTC. Amino acids: CASSLDSAGGYEQYF. The chain recombines TRBV11-2 with TRBJ2-7, with 7 nucleotides matching TRBD1. The CDR3 has 15 residues. V lost 0 bases to trimming and J lost 4 bases; unmatched junction nucleotides: 6. Germline assignment: CDR1 SGHAT and CDR2 FQNNGV. Full variable domain (outside the CDR3, taken from reference TRBV11-2 and TRBJ2-7): EAGVAQSPRYKIIEKRQSVAFWCNPISGHATLYWYQQILGQGPKLLIQFQNNGVVDDSQLPKDRFSAERLKGVDSTLKIQPAKLEDSAVYLCASSLDSAGGYEQYFGPGTRLTVT.

This clonotype has ten or more counts. The CDR3 reads CSAPGGAGYGYTF. The CDR3 bases are TGCAGTGCCCCCGGGGGGGCTGGCTATGGCTACACCTTC. The rearrangement uses TRBV20-1 and TRBJ1-2; perhaps TRBD1 as D (6 bases). The CDR3 contains 13 residues. Germline V lookup: CDR1 DFQATT, CDR2 SNEGSKA (reference sequence). Deletions cut 6 bases from V and 4 bases from J, with 15 bases between.

In this sample, this clonotype turned up many times. V is TRBV9 and J is TRBJ2-2; 8 bases match TRBD1. V lost 3 bases to trimming and J lost 5 bases; unmatched junction nucleotides: 9. There are 16 residues in the CDR3. Germline V gives CDR1 SGDLS, CDR2 YYNGEE. The CDR3: CASSAHDRGGTGELFF. The CDR3 coding sequence is TGTGCCAGCAGCGCCCACGACAGGGGTGGAACCGGGGAGCTGTTTTTT.

The chain employs TRBV21-1 and TRBJ2-5; TRBD1 is the table's D call and was not checked against the DNA. TRBV21-1 is an annotated pseudogene. The CDR3 totals 15 residues. The CDR3 region has the DNA TGTGCCAGCTTTACCCCCACAGGGAAACAAGAGACCCAGTACTTC. Encoded protein: CASFTPTGKQETQYF.

This clonotype occurred many times. This chain's CDR3 is CASSLEMTGGYTGELFF. The DNA of the CDR3 is TGCGCCAGCAGCTTGGAAATGACAGGGGGCTACACCGGGGAGCTGTTTTTT. This chain joins TRBV5-1 and TRBJ2-2, with TRBD1 identical over 10 bases. There are 17 residues in the CDR3. In germline, CDR1 is SGHRS, CDR2 YFSETQ. Trimming cost V 0 bases and J 3 bases; bases outside gene matches: 5.

This clonotype has at least ten counts. The V and J genes are TRBV9 and TRBJ2-3; TRBD1 agrees at 9 bases. This CDR3 is built from 15 residues. Germline V CDR1 and CDR2: SGDLS, YYNGEE. With V trimmed by 4 bases and J by 4 bases, 7 bases remained unmatched. This chain's CDR3 is CASSRLTGGPDTQYF. CDR3 DNA: TGTGCCAGCAGCCGACTGACAGGGGGTCCAGATACGCAGTATTTT.

This clonotype has ten or more counts. The rearrangement uses TRBV18 and TRBJ1-1; TRBD1 might be the D (5 bases). V lost 8 bases to trimming and J lost 0 bases, with 19 bases between them. Germline V gives CDR1 KGHSH, CDR2 LQKENI. This CDR3 is built from 16 residues. The CDR3 region has the DNA TGTGCCAGCAGAAACCCCGGGACGGGCATGAACACTGAAGCTTTCTTT. Its translation is CASRNPGTGMNTEAFF. Combining the CDR3 with reference TRBV18 and TRBJ1-1 gives the whole variable domain NAGVMQNPRHLVRRRGQEARLRCSPMKGHSHVYWYRQLPEEGLKFMVYLQKENIIDESGMPKERFSAEFPKEGPSILRIQQVVRGDSAAYFCASRNPGTGMNTEAFFGQGTRLTVV.

This clonotype was seen repeatedly, ten times or more. The CDR3 region is CASRGTSGYSYNEQFF. The CDR3 bases are TGTGCCAGTAGGGGGACTAGCGGATACTCCTACAATGAGCAGTTCTTC. The chain joins TRBV19 to TRBJ2-1, with TRBD2 matching 11 bases. With 6 bases clipped from V and 0 bases from J, the junction kept 4 bases outside the gene matches. Germline V gene data show CDR1 as LNHDA and CDR2 as SQIVND (reference sequence). The CDR3 totals 16 residues.

This clonotype was seen many times. The rearrangement links TRBV6-1 to TRBJ2-3; 7 bases are a match to TRBD2. Germline lookup yields CDR1 MNHNS and CDR2 SASEGT. The CDR3 totals 14 residues. J gave up 2 bases and V 6 bases, and 5 bases lay outside the gene matches. The CDR3 region has the DNA TGTGCCAGCAGCCGGGGAGGGGCCACAGATACGCAGTATTTT. Its translation: CASSRGGATDTQYF.

This clonotype was counted only a few times. This chain uses TRBV18 with TRBJ2-3; unclear D gene. V was cut by 4 bases and J by 0 bases, with 11 bases left in between. The CDR3 sequence is 15 residues long. Germline V gives CDR1 KGHSH, CDR2 LQKENI. The CDR3 spells CASSLADPSTDTQYF. In nucleotides, the CDR3 is TGTGCCAGCTCACTGGCGGACCCGAGCACAGATACGCAGTATTTT.

There are many counts of this clonotype. The chain has TRBV12-3 or TRBV12-4 and TRBJ2-1; the D is unclear. The V gene lost 2 bases and the J gene lost 4 bases, with 9 bases spanning the gap. CDR3 length: 14 amino acids. In nucleotides, the CDR3 is TGTGCCAGCAGTTTATCTTTACGGTACAATGAGCAGTTCTTC. It specifies CASSLSLRYNEQFF.

The chain has TRBV5-1 and TRBJ1-2; D is uncertain. V lost 1 base, J lost 1 base, and 8 bases lay in between. The CDR3 covers 14 residues. From germline, CDR1 is SGHRS and CDR2 YFSETQ. The CDR3 DNA reads as TGCGCCAGCAGCTTGCAGGAGGGTAACTATGGCTACACCTTC. Its protein product is CASSLQEGNYGYTF.

This clonotype was observed at least ten times. The gene calls are TRBV7-6 and TRBJ1-1; 8 nucleotides match TRBD1. The CDR3 is 14 amino acids. V trimming: 5 bases; J trimming: 4 bases; junction bases outside the gene matches: 6. Germline CDR1 reads SGHVS; CDR2 reads FNYEAQ. CDR3 sequence reads: CASSKTGGVTEAFF. The CDR3 nucleotides read TGTGCCAGCAGCAAAACAGGGGGTGTCACTGAAGCTTTCTTT.

This clonotype was found many times. The V call is TRBV14, the J call TRBJ2-7, with D possibly TRBD2 on 6 matching bases. Trimming left V 3 bases short and J 4 bases short, with 19 bases between. CDR3 length: 16 residues. CDR1 is SGHDN and CDR2 is FVKESK in the germline V gene. DNA for the CDR3: TGTGCCAGCAGCCACCGCGGGACTCGGAGGACGTACGAGCAGTACTTC. It encodes CASSHRGTRRTYEQYF.

V gene TRBV5-5 combines with J gene TRBJ2-7, with no clear D. The CDR3 is made up of 15 amino acids. Trimming cost V 2 bases and J 7 bases, with 19 bases left between them. Looked up from germline, CDR1 is SGHKS and CDR2 is YYEKEE (reference sequence). CDR3 residues: CASSLPLTRGDEQYF. The CDR3 DNA follows: TGTGCCAGCAGCTTACCACTAACGAGAGGCGATGAGCAGTACTTC. Full variable domain (rest looked up from reference TRBV5-5 and TRBJ2-7): DAGVTQSPTHLIKTRGQQVTLRCSPISGHKSVSWYQQVLGQGPQFIFQYYEKEERGRGNFPDRFSARQFPNYSSELNVNALLLGDSALYLCASSLPLTRGDEQYFGPGTRLTVT.

In its sample, this clonotype was seen many times. V usage is TRBV12-3 or TRBV12-4 and J usage is TRBJ1-1; 7 bases are shared with TRBD1. J was trimmed by 1 base and V by 6 bases; bases with no gene match: 5. The CDR3 has 14 residues. CDR3 region: CASSPTGRNTEAFF. The CDR3 DNA is TGTGCCAGCAGCCCGACAGGGAGGAACACTGAAGCTTTCTTT.

This clonotype was recorded at least ten times. The V gene is TRBV2, the J gene TRBJ1-5, with D possibly TRBD1 on 5 matching bases. Trimming shortened V by 6 bases and J by 2 bases, and 11 bases separated the two germline ends. The CDR3 loop spans 14 amino acids. Germline V gives CDR1 SNHLY, CDR2 FYNNEI. The CDR3 protein is CASRLRVGNQPQHF. The CDR3, as DNA: TGTGCCAGCAGGCTCAGGGTGGGCAATCAGCCCCAGCATTTT. Full variable domain (missing parts from reference TRBV2 and TRBJ1-5): EPEVTQTPSHQVTQMGQEVILRCVPISNHLYFYWYRQILGQKVEFLVSFYNNEISEKSEIFDDQFSVERPDGSNFTLKIRSTKLEDSAMYFCASRLRVGNQPQHFGDGTRLSIL.